The entry below gives a single TCR beta chain sequence along with its context. For TCRbeta, the library was prepared with unique molecular identifiers. TCRdb redid the calling of the PCR reads with MiXCR, one entry per CDR3 protein. The data contain about 460,000 distinct CDR3 sequences, approximately 12% of them singletons. The data were taken from a study of T-cell reconstitution after alpha-beta-depleted transplantation in children. This CDR3 has 14 amino acids. Germline CDR1 reads SGHRS; CDR2 reads YFSETQ. With 3 bases clipped from V and 7 bases from J, the junction kept 7 bases outside the gene matches.

The clonotype comes from a human donor who donated a stem cell graft to a child with combined immunodeficiency. The specimen was PBMCs from the stem cell graft donor, collected from the stem cell graft. The chain has TRBV5-1 and TRBJ2-7; TRBD1 aligns across 10 bases. This CDR3 reads CASSSGTGAREQYF. CDR3 in DNA: TGCGCCAGCAGCTCCGGGACAGGGGCGAGAGAGCAGTACTTC. Together with reference TRBV5-1 and TRBJ2-7, the CDR3 gives the full variable domain: KAGVTQTPRYLIKTRGQQVTLSCSPISGHRSVSWYQQTPGQGLQFLFEYFSETQRNKGNFPGRFSGRQFSNSRSEMNVSTLELGDSALYLCASSSGTGAREQYFGPGTRLTVT.